This T cell receptor (beta chain) was captured by sequencing in a study of CD8 T cells in ankylosing spondylitis. Study-wide findings and caveats: A TCR beta motif of seven or eight highly homologous variants appeared characteristic of ankylosing spondylitis blood.

TCRdb reprocessed the 5' RACE reads via MiXCR and lists one record per CDR3 protein. The sample has some 800,000 distinct CDR3 sequences; roughly 12% are singletons. The length of the CDR3 is 13 residues. Germline V CDR1 and CDR2: MNHNS, SASEGT. V was pared by 0 bases and J by 6 bases, with 7 bases between. This clonotype was counted between two and nine times. The antigen remains unidentified. The chain combines TRBV6-1 with TRBJ2-3; unclear D gene. Source material: blood, either unsorted or a sorted T cell fraction (not recorded which). This receptor was obtained from a male donor with ankylosing spondylitis. CDR3 region: CASSEAPRDTQYF. The CDR3, as DNA: TGTGCCAGCAGTGAAGCCCCTCGGGATACGCAGTATTTT.